This T cell receptor beta chain emerged from a study of CD8 T cell repertoires and HIV-1 epitope variants (dated by TCRdb to the early 2020s). Describing the broader study: Twenty-five peptides representing autologous and known Gag and Nef epitope variants were each used to stimulate T cells in separate culture wells. Among the control conditions were a peptide pool of CMV, EBV and flu, the Ebola AY9 epitope serving as a negative control, and a well with no peptide. Three Gag epitope families and Nef HW9 and YT9 were included among the tested epitopes. T cells were enriched using the EasySep Human T Cell Enrichment Kit and then co-cultured with an equal number of autologous T cell-negative cells acting as antigen-presenting cells. Cultures were maintained for 10 days in IMDM with gentamicin, and half-media changes adding IL-2, IL-7 and IL-15 were performed on days 3 and 7. An aliquot of 1M T cells was saved as an uncultured baseline condition, separate from the roughly 83 T cell cultures. A total of approximately 89 T cell cultures were run, with each culture condition performed in triplicate except for one peptide, which was performed in duplicate.

As for this clone: It has no known antigen specificity. Per-base qualities were not stored, and no clone one base away is much larger.

What the work shows at the level of the full study, not this receptor alone: Nine antigen-specific TCR beta clonotypes were identified, and six of them appeared cross-reactive for autologous or known escape epitope variants. The assay could identify only TCR beta chains and pointed to proliferation in response to antigen, not to T cell function or cytokine profile. Four or five clonotypes recognized the Nef KF9 family and one clonotype recognized the HW9 family, while no responses were seen to the TAALDMSHF plasma variant.

TCR beta CDR3 regions were sequenced at survey depth on the immunoSEQ platform. The QIAamp DNA micro kit was used to extract genomic DNA from every cultured and uncultured CD8+ T cell population. Concerning the study's data processing: Samples with under 5,000 productive reads were excluded, and this exclusion removed about 6% of the roughly 75 HIV peptide-stimulated cultures. A MANAFEST web app trimmed sequences to CDR3 and removed nonproductive sequences, CDR3s under 5 amino acids, and those not starting C or ending F/W. For a clonotype to count as antigen-specific, the clonotype had to expand relative to the no-peptide control in at least 2 of 3 replicates at FDR 0.01, and only within one epitope family. A specific clonotype also had to show a frequency at least fivefold higher than in wells stimulated with peptides from other epitope families. TCRdb mirrors the immuneACCESS table, restricted to in-frame sequences. Some clones are absent from its copies; in checked studies, under half trace to an unresolved V gene, and the reason for the others is unknown. V, J and clone size are taken as reported in that table, and D and trimming were inferred from the DNA itself. The sample includes approximately 90,000 clones, with roughly 81% observed a single time. The ten largest make up about a quarter of the sample.

The EasySep Human CD8+ T Cell Enrichment Kit was used on day 10 to isolate CD8+ T cells from every culture. The CDR3 measures 16 amino acids from cysteine to phenylalanine. Here the CDR3 DNA is all that survives: 48 bases in frame from base 1. Trimming takes 0 bases from V and 4 bases from J, and the germline ends sit 11 bases apart. CDR1 and CDR2, looked up from the germline V gene, are SGHDT and YYEEEE. The specimen sequenced was uncultured baseline CD8+ T cells from peripheral blood mononuclear cells (PBMCs). The receptor was isolated from a male donor with HIV. The chain is made from TRBV5-6 and TRBJ2-6; a tentative D match to TRBD1 spans 5 bases. The CDR3 has the sequence CASSLDGAAGANVLTF. The nucleotide sequence is TGTGCCAGCAGCTTGGATGGGGCGGCGGGGGCCAACGTCCTGACTTTC.